This TCR beta chain is drawn from a study of shared clonotypes between healthy human individuals. Points on this clone: Its target is unknown.

Study outcomes and limitations: What naive subsets generally showed was a larger estimated richness than memory subsets showed. Sharing across a few donors was seen in around 5.1% of naive CD4 clonotypes. The low donor count limited represented genetic and exposure-history diversity.

Sequencing used immunoSEQ multiplex PCR; TCRdb keeps in-frame clones, though not all of them. Of under 2,500,000 clones in the sample, 95% were seen once. Memory CD4+ cells were the fraction left after CD45RA+ naive selection. Germline CDR1 is MDHEN and CDR2 is SYDVKM. The CDR3 has 14 amino acids. V lost 6 bases, J lost 2 bases, and 5 bases stayed unmatched. The TCR comes from a man aged 18 to 30 in good health. Sequences were obtained from naive CD4+ T cells sorted from blood. Subset: CD45RA+ positively selected. V and J are TRBV28 and TRBJ2-5; 8 positions match TRBD2. The CDR3 sequence: CASSPSGPQETQYF. CDR3 DNA sequence: TGTGCCAGCAGCCCTAGCGGGCCTCAAGAGACCCAGTACTTC.